The 32 T cell receptor beta chains below all came from one sample that was sequenced in a study of blood T cell repertoires in COVID-19. Here immunoSEQ multiplex PCR was the method, and the copy in TCRdb shows in-frame clones only, minus some. This sample yields roughly 250,000 clones, of which approximately 89% are seen a single time; 2.3% belongs to the top ten. The sequenced sample consisted of peripheral blood. The receptors come from a woman in her forties or fifties with acute or convalescent COVID-19.

The rearrangement joins TRBV7-9 to TRBJ1-2; 9 bases line up with TRBD1. Germline V gives CDR1 SEHNR, CDR2 FQNEAQ (reference sequence). Trimming removed 5 bases from V and 2 bases from J; junction bases left unmatched: 3. CDR3 length: 14 amino acids. The CDR3 bases are TGTGCCAGCAGCCTAGGGACAGGGAACTATGGCTACACCTTC. This encodes CASSLGTGNYGYTF.

The V and J genes are TRBV10-3 and TRBJ2-3; D may be TRBD2 (5 bases). From germline, CDR1 is ENHRY and CDR2 SYGVKD. The CDR3 sequence is 13 residues long. V gave up 8 bases and J gave up 2 bases, with 11 bases separating them. The CDR3 region has the DNA TGTGCCATCTTGAGGGAACCCACAGATACGCAGTATTTT. Translating it yields CAILREPTDTQYF.

Written as DNA, the CDR3 is TGTGCCAGCAGTTATTATCAGGGAACTAACTATGGCTACACCTTC. Translated: CASSYYQGTNYGYTF. The V call is TRBV6-5, the J call TRBJ1-2; D is possibly TRBD1 (5 bases). The V end was cut by 3 bases, the J end by 0 bases, with 11 bases between. The CDR3 is 15 residues long. CDR1 is MNHEY, CDR2 SVGAGI, per germline.

J is TRBJ2-5 and V is TRBV3-1 (or the pseudogene TRBV3-2), with 10 bases matching TRBD1. After removal of 4 bases from V and 4 bases from J, the junction contained 3 bases not matched to a gene. CDR3 size: 14 residues. Germline loops: CDR1 LGHDT, CDR2 YNNKEL (reference sequence). DNA for the CDR3: TGTGCCAGCAGCCGACAGGGGGCAGGAGAGACCCAGTACTTC. Encoded protein: CASSRQGAGETQYF.

The rearrangement joins TRBV27 to TRBJ2-7; D possibly corresponds to TRBD2 (6 bases). The germline gives CDR1 MNHEY, CDR2 SMNVEV (reference sequence). The CDR3 loop spans 13 amino acids. V shed 6 bases and J shed 5 bases, with 14 bases lying between them. CDR3 sequence: CASRPTSMNEQYF. The CDR3 bases are TGTGCCAGCAGGCCAACTAGCATGAACGAGCAGTACTTC.

The chain recombines TRBV6-5 with TRBJ1-6; perhaps TRBD1 as D (6 bases). CDR1 is MNHEY and CDR2 is SVGAGI in the germline V gene. V lost 1 base and J 5 bases, leaving 9 bases between the germline ends. The CDR3 has 15 amino acids. In DNA form, the CDR3 reads TGTGCCAGCAGTTACTGGGCAGGGGATAATTCACCCCTCCACTTT. Amino acid sequence: CASSYWAGDNSPLHF.

The chain has TRBV30 and TRBJ2-3; the match to TRBD2 covers 7 bases. CDR1 is GTSNPN, CDR2 SVGIG, per germline (reference sequence). The V segment lost 2 bases and the J segment 3 bases; nucleotides outside the gene matches: 11. CDR3 length: 16 amino acids. Here the CDR3 reads CAWSLGGTLGTDTQYF. The CDR3 DNA is TGTGCCTGGAGTCTGGGAGGGACTTTAGGGACAGATACGCAGTATTTT.

The CDR3 DNA sequence: TGTGCCAGCAGTTTTGGGGACTTACACTCCTACGAGCAGTACTTC. Translated, it gives CASSFGDLHSYEQYF. The chain employs TRBV27 and TRBJ2-7; tentatively, D is TRBD2 (6 bases). V lost 3 bases and J lost 0, with 12 bases in between. There are 15 residues in the CDR3. CDR1 and CDR2 from the germline V gene are MNHEY and SMNVEV (reference sequence).

The chain couples TRBV11-2 to TRBJ1-3, with D maybe TRBD1 (5 bases). V lost 1 base and J lost 4, with 5 bases in between. Per the germline V gene, CDR1 is SGHAT and CDR2 is FQNNGV. The CDR3 is 13 residues long. The CDR3 reads CASSLGQGNTIYF. The CDR3 coding sequence is TGTGCCAGCAGCTTAGGACAGGGAAACACCATATATTTT.

The chain joins TRBV28 to TRBJ2-5; 13 positions agree with TRBD2. Germline V gene lookup returns CDR1 MDHEN and CDR2 SYDVKM. The CDR3 length is 17 residues. The J segment lost 1 base and the V segment lost 6 bases, leaving 8 bases of the junction unmatched. The CDR3 DNA sequence: TGTGCCAGCAGCCTAGGACTAGCGGGAGTAGGCCAAGAGACCCAGTACTTC. It specifies CASSLGLAGVGQETQYF.

The chain carries TRBV7-6 and TRBJ1-1, with 8 bases that match TRBD1. Germline assignment: CDR1 SGHVS and CDR2 FNYEAQ. The CDR3 has 15 amino acids. V shed 2 bases and J 5 bases; nucleotides not matched to a gene: 7. CDR3 region: CASSLFQGAQTEAFF. The CDR3 DNA reads as TGTGCCAGCAGCTTATTCCAGGGGGCGCAAACTGAAGCTTTCTTT.

This chain connects TRBV10-1 to TRBJ2-1; TRBD2 matches at 12 bases. The V segment lost 7 bases and the J segment 6 bases; nucleotides outside the gene matches: 4. Germline CDR1 WNHNN, CDR2 SYGVQD (reference sequence). The CDR3 contains 14 residues. The CDR3 loop is CASKPSGRGNEQFF. CDR3 bases: TGCGCCAGCAAGCCTAGCGGGAGGGGCAATGAGCAGTTCTTC.

The chain couples TRBV7-2 to TRBJ2-1, with D perhaps TRBD2 (6 bases). Trimming took 2 bases from V and 6 from J, leaving 14 bases between them. Germline values: CDR1 SGHTA, CDR2 FQGNSA. CDR3 length equals 15 residues. The CDR3 DNA sequence: TGTGCCAGCAGCTTAAGGGACTTTAATCCCAATGAGCAGTTCTTC. This codes for CASSLRDFNPNEQFF.

CDR3 bases: TGCAGCGCCACCACGAGGGCTATTTTTGAGCAGTTCTTC. Protein: CSATTRAIFEQFF. The V call is TRBV29-1, the J call TRBJ2-1; a possible D gene is TRBD2 (5 bases). The CDR3 contains 13 residues. Germline CDR1 is SQVTM and CDR2 is ANQGSEA. The V and J ends lost 7 bases and 9 bases respectively, with 19 bases between them.

The rearrangement joins TRBV19 to TRBJ1-5; D is uncertain. Per germline, CDR1 LNHDA and CDR2 SQIVND (reference sequence). There are 15 residues in the CDR3. V lost 8 bases and J 0 bases, leaving 14 bases between the germline ends. DNA for the CDR3: TGTGCCAGTCTTATATCGGGGTATAGCAATCAGCCCCAGCATTTT. It translates to CASLISGYSNQPQHF.

The rearrangement links TRBV29-1 to TRBJ2-7; TRBD1 matches at 7 bases. CDR3 length: 13 residues. Germline values: CDR1 SQVTM, CDR2 ANQGSEA. The V segment lost 2 bases and the J segment 4 bases; nucleotides outside the gene matches: 5. In DNA form, the CDR3 reads TGCAGCGTTGAAACTCAGGGGGTGTACGAGCAGTACTTC. It encodes CSVETQGVYEQYF.

The chain uses TRBV5-1 and TRBJ2-1, with 8 positions matching TRBD2. Losses at the gene ends were 1 base for V and 2 bases for J; bases not matched to a gene: 11. The CDR3 is 18 amino acids. Germline loops: CDR1 SGHRS, CDR2 YFSETQ. CDR3 amino acids: CASSLSGGAGAPYNEQFF. Here the CDR3 DNA reads TGCGCCAGCAGCTTGTCAGGAGGAGCGGGAGCCCCCTACAATGAGCAGTTCTTC. The entire variable domain, with the rest obtained from reference TRBV5-1 and TRBJ2-1, is as follows: KAGVTQTPRYLIKTRGQQVTLSCSPISGHRSVSWYQQTPGQGLQFLFEYFSETQRNKGNFPGRFSGRQFSNSRSEMNVSTLELGDSALYLCASSLSGGAGAPYNEQFFGPGTRLTVL.

Here the CDR3 reads CASSLYYGSYNQPQHF. The CDR3 DNA reads TGTGCCAGCAGTTTATATTACGGGTCCTACAATCAGCCCCAGCATTTT. The rearrangement uses TRBV28 and TRBJ1-5; D unresolved. Germline V gene data show CDR1 as MDHEN and CDR2 as SYDVKM. The CDR3 is 16 residues long. V was shortened by 1 base and J by 3 bases, with 13 bases between the two germline ends.

This chain uses TRBV5-6 with TRBJ1-5; weak D call: TRBD1 (6 bases). Trimming removed 5 bases at V and 1 base at J, with 13 bases between. This CDR3 has 15 residues. Germline loops: CDR1 SGHDT, CDR2 YYEEEE. The CDR3 DNA follows: TGTGCCAGCAGTTGGGGGGGCAGGAGCAATCAGCCCCAGCATTTT. Translated, it gives CASSWGGRSNQPQHF.

This chain joins TRBV19 and TRBJ1-5; a possible D gene is TRBD1 (5 bases). Per germline, CDR1 LNHDA and CDR2 SQIVND (reference sequence). The CDR3 length is 14 residues. Trimming took 3 bases from V and 4 from J, leaving 10 bases between them. CDR3 sequence reads: CASSIRTLNQPQHF. For the CDR3, the DNA is TGTGCCAGTAGTATTCGGACACTTAATCAGCCCCAGCATTTT.

The chain uses TRBV27 and TRBJ1-6; D is possibly TRBD1 (5 bases). V shed 6 bases and J shed 7 bases, with 19 bases lying between them. The CDR3 is 16 amino acids. Per germline, CDR1 MNHEY and CDR2 SMNVEV (reference sequence). The CDR3 protein is CASSPKPGRGNSPLHF. The CDR3 coding sequence is TGTGCCAGCAGCCCCAAACCCGGACGGGGGAATTCACCCCTCCACTTT.

In regard to this clone: Germline and junction disagree at one end, which may indicate a read error. This sequence joins TRBV5-1 and TRBJ2-3; a weak D match, TRBD2 (5 bases). This CDR3 comprises 16 residues. Germline lookup yields CDR1 SGHRS and CDR2 YFSETQ. This CDR3 reads CARPRPRDRSIDTQYF. The DNA for the CDR3 is TGCGCCAGACCCCGCCCGAGGGATAGAAGCATAGATACGCAGTATTTT.

This clone has only a few counts. The gene calls are TRBV2 and TRBJ2-7; tentative D call: TRBD2 (5 bases). Germline V gene sequence: CDR1 SNHLY, CDR2 FYNNEI. The CDR3 consists of 14 residues. V lost 6 bases to trimming and J lost 2 bases, with 14 bases between them. CDR3 sequence reads: CASSEAGTTYEQYF. In nucleotides, the CDR3 is TGTGCCAGCAGCGAGGCGGGCACAACCTACGAGCAGTACTTC.

V and J are TRBV6-6 and TRBJ2-1; D call uncertain. The CDR3 is 11 amino acids. Between the trimmed V and J ends, which lost 5 bases and 8 bases, there was a span of 7 bases. The V gene's germline CDR1 is MNHNY and CDR2 SVGAGI (reference sequence). The CDR3 here is CASSRLDEQFF. The DNA of the CDR3 is TGTGCCAGCAGTCGTCTCGATGAGCAGTTCTTC.

The rearrangement links TRBV7-2 to TRBJ1-5; 7 bases map to TRBD1. CDR1 and CDR2 (germline): SGHTA, FQGNSA. The CDR3 spans 16 residues. Unmatched junction bases numbered 9, after V lost 5 bases and J lost 2 bases. DNA of the CDR3: TGTGCCAGCAGCATCAGACAGGGAGTCGGCAATCAGCCCCAGCATTTT. Its translation: CASSIRQGVGNQPQHF. The whole variable domain, filled in from reference TRBV7-2 and TRBJ1-5, reads GAGVSQSPSNKVTEKGKDVELRCDPISGHTALYWYRQSLGQGLEFLIYFQGNSAPDKSGLPSDRFSAERTGGSVSTLTIQRTQQEDSAVYLCASSIRQGVGNQPQHFGDGTRLSIL.

This rearrangement joins TRBV24-1 to TRBJ2-6, with TRBD1 identical over 7 bases. Germline CDR1 and CDR2: KGHDR and SFDVKD. J gave up 0 bases and V 4 bases, and 5 bases lay outside the gene matches. The CDR3 runs 17 residues. CDR3 sequence: CATSEGDSFSGANVLTF. The CDR3 nucleotides read TGTGCCACCAGTGAAGGGGACAGCTTCTCTGGGGCCAACGTCCTGACTTTC.

The chain recombines TRBV5-1 with TRBJ1-2; 9 bases agree with TRBD1. Germline assignment: CDR1 SGHRS and CDR2 YFSETQ. The ends lost 4 bases at V and 7 bases at J; junction bases unmatched: 5. This CDR3 contains 13 residues. This CDR3 reads CASSVQGAIGYTF. CDR3 DNA sequence: TGCGCCAGCAGCGTACAGGGGGCGATTGGCTACACCTTC.

The chain employs TRBV6-1 and TRBJ2-7; a possible D gene is TRBD1 (6 bases). V lost 0 bases, J lost 7 bases, and 16 bases lay in between. CDR1 and CDR2 (germline): MNHNS, SASEGT. The CDR3 runs to 15 residues. DNA for the CDR3: TGTGCCAGCAGTGAAGCTAGTCAGGGGATTAGGGAGCAGTACTTC. Its translation is CASSEASQGIREQYF.

The gene calls are TRBV11-1 and TRBJ2-5, with 7 bases identical to TRBD1. Looked up from germline, CDR1 is SGHAT and CDR2 is FQDESV (reference sequence). This CDR3 contains 14 residues. The ends lost 3 bases at V and 2 bases at J; junction bases unmatched: 3. CDR3 sequence reads: CASSLGTDQETQYF. As DNA, the CDR3 is TGTGCCAGCAGCTTGGGGACAGATCAAGAGACCCAGTACTTC.

This clone was detected a few times. The genes are TRBV7-2 and TRBJ2-5; 8 bases line up with TRBD2. Germline CDR1 reads SGHTA; CDR2 reads FQGNSA. This CDR3 has 14 amino acids. V shed 5 bases and J 5 bases; nucleotides not matched to a gene: 7. This CDR3 reads CASSPSGSTETQYF. DNA for the CDR3: TGTGCCAGCAGCCCGAGCGGGAGTACGGAGACCCAGTACTTC.

The V and J genes are TRBV15 and TRBJ2-7, with a weak D call TRBD2 (5 bases). The V end lost 0 bases, the J end lost 2 bases, and 11 bases lay between the germline ends. The germline gives CDR1 LNHNV, CDR2 YYDKDF (reference sequence). CDR3 length equals 15 residues. Here the CDR3 reads CATSRDDREAYEQYF. The CDR3 nucleotides read TGTGCCACCAGCAGAGACGATCGGGAAGCCTACGAGCAGTACTTC.

Concerning this clone: One end of the junction varies from germline; a read error may be responsible. This chain links TRBV3-1 (or the pseudogene TRBV3-2) with TRBJ2-2; TRBD1 might be the D (5 bases). The CDR3 loop spans 15 amino acids. Germline V gene lookup returns CDR1 LGHDT and CDR2 YNNKEL (reference sequence). The CDR3 DNA is TGTGCCAGCAGCGAAGAGTGGGGCCCCACCGGGGAGCTGTTTTTT. Its protein product is CASSEEWGPTGELFF.